The 9 T cell receptor beta chains listed next were all sequenced from one sample in a study of blood T cell repertoires in COVID-19. Profiled with immunoSEQ multiplex PCR; TCRdb holds only in-frame clones, not every one. Altogether 250,000 to 350,000 clones are present, approximately 84% being singletons, with the ten largest covering 15% to 18%. The sequenced sample consisted of peripheral blood. These receptors originate from a person aged 70 to 85 with COVID-19, enrolled during active disease.

This clone was detected a few times. This chain joins TRBV13 and TRBJ2-3; 8 nucleotides line up with TRBD2. The CDR3 length is 15 residues. CDR1 and CDR2 from the germline V gene are PRHDT and FYEKMQ (reference sequence). Trimming removed 5 bases from V and 4 bases from J; junction bases left unmatched: 8. This CDR3 is CASSTPGLGSDTQYF. The CDR3 nucleotides read TGTGCCAGCAGCACACCGGGACTAGGGTCAGATACGCAGTATTTT.

This chain joins TRBV29-1 and TRBJ1-2; D is possibly TRBD1 (6 bases). The germline V gene has CDR1 SQVTM and CDR2 ANQGSEA. The CDR3 has 14 residues. The V and J ends lost 4 bases and 5 bases respectively, with 17 bases between them. The CDR3 sequence is CSVARRGKEYGYTF. The CDR3 nucleotides read TGCAGCGTTGCCCGCAGGGGAAAGGAATATGGCTACACCTTC.

The rearrangement joins TRBV7-8 to TRBJ2-1, with 14 nucleotides matching TRBD2. CDR3 length equals 14 residues. The J segment lost 7 bases and the V segment lost 8 bases, leaving 4 bases of the junction unmatched. Germline loops: CDR1 SGHVS, CDR2 FQNEAQ. The CDR3 sequence: CASGLAGGFNEQFF. In DNA, the CDR3 is TGTGCCAGCGGACTAGCGGGGGGTTTTAATGAGCAGTTCTTC. The variable domain in full, completed from reference TRBV7-8 and TRBJ2-1, reads GAGVSQSPRYKVAKRGQDVALRCDPISGHVSLFWYQQALGQGPEFLTYFQNEAQLDKSGLPSDRFFAERPEGSVSTLKIQRTQQEDSAVYLCASGLAGGFNEQFFGPGTRLTVL.

V and J are TRBV7-9 and TRBJ2-7, with D unresolved. The CDR3 extends over 12 amino acids. The germline V gene has CDR1 SEHNR and CDR2 FQNEAQ (reference sequence). The V end lost 7 bases, the J end lost 3 bases, and 10 bases lay between the germline ends. CDR3: CASTGPDYEQYF. The CDR3 nucleotides are TGTGCCAGCACCGGGCCGGACTACGAGCAGTACTTC.

This rearrangement joins TRBV28 to TRBJ1-6, with 7 bases lining up with TRBD1. This CDR3 is built from 15 residues. The germline V gene encodes CDR1 MDHEN and CDR2 SYDVKM. Trimming took 7 bases from V and 6 from J; bases not matched to a gene: 9. CDR3 residues: CASTDRDRINSPLHF. CDR3 coding DNA: TGTGCCAGCACCGACCGGGACAGAATTAATTCACCCCTCCACTTT.

The V call is TRBV28, the J call TRBJ2-2; a possible D gene is TRBD2 (6 bases). The CDR3 has 15 amino acids. The ends were cut back, 3 bases at V and 1 base at J, with 9 bases in the middle. Germline-derived CDR1 and CDR2 are MDHEN and SYDVKM. CDR3 in amino acids: CASSFGGLNTGELFF. CDR3 nucleotide sequence: TGTGCCAGCAGTTTCGGGGGACTGAACACCGGGGAGCTGTTTTTT.

This clone turned up a few times. This chain uses TRBV3-1 (or the pseudogene TRBV3-2) with TRBJ2-3; 11 nucleotides match TRBD1. V shed 0 bases and J 4 bases; nucleotides not matched to a gene: 3. Germline V gene lookup returns CDR1 LGHDT and CDR2 YNNKEL (reference sequence). The CDR3 contains 16 residues. CDR3 in DNA: TGTGCCAGCAGCCAAGAGGGACAGGGGGTAGCAGATACGCAGTATTTT. Encoded protein: CASSQEGQGVADTQYF.

The rearrangement joins TRBV28 to TRBJ2-6; no clear D. The CDR3 is 19 amino acids. Germline V lookup: CDR1 MDHEN, CDR2 SYDVKM. The V end was cut by 4 bases, the J end by 0 bases, with 19 bases between. In nucleotides, the CDR3 is TGTGCCAGCAGTTCCCCTGAACGACAAACCAGCTCTGGGGCCAACGTCCTGACTTTC. This sequence encodes CASSSPERQTSSGANVLTF.

The chain is built from TRBV6-4 and TRBJ2-7; 14 bases are a match to TRBD2. The V gene end was trimmed by 6 bases and the J gene end by 3 bases; junction bases not matched to a gene: 13. Germline V gene sequence: CDR1 MRHNA, CDR2 SNTAGT. The CDR3 runs to 18 residues. The CDR3 spells CASSPGTSGSPTSYEQYF. The CDR3, as DNA: TGTGCCAGCAGCCCGGGGACTAGCGGGAGTCCGACCAGCTACGAGCAGTACTTC.